The source of this T cell receptor (beta chain) is a study of OX40 agonist ivuxolimab in advanced cancers. The wider study: The drug used for patients, ivuxolimab, was an agonistic anti-OX40 (CD134) antibody. Each patient was given ivuxolimab into a vein every 2 weeks, at 0.01 to 10 mg/kg.

As to this clone: As yet, its antigen is unknown.

CDR1 is SGHDT and CDR2 is YYEEEE in the germline V gene. CDR3 length: 13 residues. The germline V and J ends were trimmed by 4 bases and 0 bases, with 7 bases remaining between them. Sequencing used immunoSEQ multiplex PCR; TCRdb keeps in-frame clones, though not all of them. The sample shows 45,000 or so clones, roughly 90% of them seen only once. The study's findings and limits: Some nonresponders likewise displayed low normalized T-cell clonal expansion.

The chain employs TRBV5-6 and TRBJ1-1, with D hard to call. The material sequenced was CD4+ or CD8+ T cells sorted from blood, taken in a trial of the OX40 agonist ivuxolimab. The clonotype comes from an adult with an advanced solid tumor such as melanoma, head and neck, liver or kidney cancer. The chain's CDR3 is CASSVDMNTEAFF. In DNA form, the CDR3 reads TGTGCCAGCAGCGTAGATATGAACACTGAAGCTTTCTTT.